This record looks at one T cell receptor (beta chain) sequence and its context. What it binds is not known. CDR3 length: 14 amino acids. The germline V and J ends were trimmed by 0 bases and 4 bases, with 10 bases remaining between them. CDR1 and CDR2 from the germline V gene are SGDLS and YYNGEE. Generated by immunoSEQ multiplex PCR, the TCRdb table keeps only in-frame clones and is missing some. The sample lists roughly 77,000 clones, roughly 90% occurring once. The data were obtained in a study of T cell responses to AZD1222 COVID-19 vaccine. Findings of the study overall: In a largely white British group with more females than males, clonal diversity was possibly underestimated.

The sequence came from an adult in good health. Sequences were derived from peripheral blood, sampled on day 0 of AZD1222 vaccination. The chain has TRBV9 and TRBJ1-1; possibly TRBD1 for D (5 bases). The chain's CDR3 is CASSVDGDPTEAFF. The CDR3 DNA is TGTGCCAGCAGCGTAGACGGGGACCCCACTGAAGCTTTCTTT.